These 22 T cell receptor beta chains were sequenced from one sample in a study of blood T cell repertoires in COVID-19. Sequencing used immunoSEQ multiplex PCR; TCRdb keeps in-frame clones, though not all of them. The repertoire consists of about 120,000 clones, with less than 90% occurring once and the leading ten covering under 2.5%. The sequencing sample was made of peripheral blood. Receptors were obtained from a man aged 30-40 years with acute or convalescent COVID-19.

The count of this clone is one. V and J are TRBV5-1 and TRBJ2-2, with 7 bases that match TRBD1. V trimming: 0 bases; J trimming: 8 bases; junction bases outside the gene matches: 10. The CDR3 contains 16 residues. Germline lookup yields CDR1 SGHRS and CDR2 YFSETQ. CDR3 sequence: CASSLGQGVLKGELFF. CDR3 nucleotide sequence: TGCGCCAGCAGCTTGGGACAGGGTGTTTTGAAGGGGGAGCTGTTTTTT.

V and J are TRBV19 and TRBJ2-1; 7 bases agree with TRBD1. The V and J ends lost 3 bases and 4 bases, in that order; junction bases with no gene match: 6. The germline gives CDR1 LNHDA, CDR2 SQIVND (reference sequence). The CDR3 length is 15 residues. CDR3 loop: CASSIEETGYNEQFF. Written as DNA, the CDR3 is TGTGCCAGTAGTATCGAAGAGACAGGGTACAATGAGCAGTTCTTC.

As regards this clone: A read error may account for a junction end that differs from germline. This chain connects TRBV7-7 to TRBJ2-3; D remains ambiguous. Looked up from germline, CDR1 is SSHAT and CDR2 is FNYEAQ (reference sequence). There are 16 residues in the CDR3. In nucleotides, the CDR3 is TGTGCTAGCAGCTTACAATCGCGTATTCGCACAGATACGCAGTATTTT. Encoded protein: CASSLQSRIRTDTQYF.

The chain combines TRBV11-1 with TRBJ2-2; D might be TRBD1 (5 bases). Deletions cut 3 bases from V and 2 bases from J, with 10 bases between. Germline-derived CDR1 and CDR2 are SGHAT and FQDESV (reference sequence). This CDR3 comprises 15 residues. The CDR3 region is CASSFSRVNTGELFF. In DNA form, the CDR3 reads TGTGCCAGCAGCTTTAGCAGGGTTAACACCGGGGAGCTGTTTTTT.

The V gene is TRBV5-1, the J gene TRBJ2-3; 11 bases map to TRBD2. The CDR3 runs 17 residues. The junction had 6 bases not matched to a gene; V was cut back by 3 bases and J by 0 bases. The V gene's germline CDR1 is SGHRS and CDR2 YFSETQ. The CDR3 here is CASSSIAGGRSTDTQYF. CDR3 sequence (DNA): TGCGCCAGCAGCTCCATAGCGGGAGGGCGGAGCACAGATACGCAGTATTTT.

V gene TRBV11-2 combines with J gene TRBJ2-7; the D gene is possibly TRBD1 (5 bases). The CDR3 spans 13 residues. The germline V and J ends were trimmed by 0 bases and 8 bases, with 11 bases remaining between them. The germline CDR1 and CDR2 sequences are SGHAT and FQNNGV. CDR3 DNA sequence: TGTGCCAGCAGCTTAGACAGGGAAGGAAAGCAGTACTTC. Translation: CASSLDREGKQYF.

V and J are TRBV3-1 (or the pseudogene TRBV3-2) and TRBJ1-2; D uncertain. CDR3 length equals 15 residues. V lost 0 bases and J lost 3, with 11 bases in between. The germline CDR1 and CDR2 sequences are LGHDT and YNNKEL (reference sequence). For the CDR3, the DNA is TGTGCCAGCAGCCAAGATGGCAGTTCTTACTATGGCTACACCTTC. Its protein product is CASSQDGSSYYGYTF.

This clone was recorded once. The chain joins TRBV3-1 (or the pseudogene TRBV3-2) to TRBJ2-7; TRBD1 matches 7 bases. Trimming cost V 2 bases and J 2 bases; bases outside gene matches: 3. Germline CDR1 and CDR2: LGHDT and YNNKEL (reference sequence). The CDR3 consists of 14 residues. In nucleotides, the CDR3 is TGTGCCAGCAGCCAACCCGGACAGGCCTACGAGCAGTACTTC. This sequence encodes CASSQPGQAYEQYF.

This clone showed up just once. The chain couples TRBV21-1 to TRBJ2-7; the listed D gene, TRBD2, was not tested against the DNA. TRBV21-1 is a pseudogene segment. This CDR3 is built from 16 residues. CDR3: CASSPWGGLSSYEQYV. The CDR3 DNA sequence: TGTGCCAGCAGCCCTTGGGGGGGCCTGAGCTCCTACGAGCAGTACGTC.

This clone was seen a single time. The chain employs TRBV4-3 and TRBJ2-7; D is perhaps TRBD1 (5 bases). Germline V gene lookup returns CDR1 LGHNA and CDR2 YSLEER. The ends were cut back, 2 bases at V and 0 bases at J, with 11 bases in the middle. CDR3 size: 15 residues. CDR3 protein: CASSQTYQGSYEQYF. DNA for the CDR3: TGCGCCAGCAGCCAAACGTATCAGGGCTCCTACGAGCAGTACTTC.

V gene TRBV6-4 combines with J gene TRBJ2-1; 7 nucleotides align to TRBD2. The junction had 8 bases not matched to a gene; V was cut back by 0 bases and J by 6 bases. There are 16 residues in the CDR3. Per germline, CDR1 MRHNA and CDR2 SNTAGT. The CDR3 DNA follows: TGTGCCAGCAGTGACTCGGAGAATAGCGGGTCCAATGAGCAGTTCTTC. As protein: CASSDSENSGSNEQFF.

The chain joins TRBV4-1 to TRBJ2-5; D might be TRBD1 (6 bases). Germline V gene data show CDR1 as MGHRA and CDR2 as YSYEKL. This CDR3 has 14 amino acids. Trimming cost V 2 bases and J 3 bases, with 10 bases left between them. CDR3 sequence: CASSQTGDKETQYF. In DNA form, the CDR3 reads TGCGCCAGCAGCCAAACTGGGGACAAAGAGACCCAGTACTTC.

The chain has TRBV29-1 and TRBJ2-7; possible D gene TRBD1, 5 bases. The V gene's germline CDR1 is SQVTM and CDR2 ANQGSEA. The V and J ends lost 3 bases and 6 bases respectively, with 18 bases between them. The CDR3 is 14 residues long. In nucleotides, the CDR3 is TGCAGCGTTGAGACTCTAAGGGGCTTCTCCGAGCAGTACTTC. This gives the protein CSVETLRGFSEQYF.

The rearrangement joins TRBV11-3 to TRBJ2-1, with D hard to call. V lost 8 bases and J 4 bases, leaving 15 bases between the germline ends. The germline gives CDR1 SGHNT, CDR2 YENEEA. CDR3 size: 14 residues. CDR3 nucleotide sequence: TGTGCCAGCCATCTGCTTTCAGCGTACAATGAGCAGTTCTTC. Amino acids: CASHLLSAYNEQFF. The full variable domain, with the rest looked up from reference TRBV11-3 and TRBJ2-1, is EAGVVQSPRYKIIEKKQPVAFWCNPISGHNTLYWYLQNLGQGPELLIRYENEEAVDDSQLPKDRFSAERLKGVDSTLKIQPAELGDSAVYLCASHLLSAYNEQFFGPGTRLTVL.

V usage is TRBV4-1 and J usage is TRBJ2-2; D is unclear. Germline values: CDR1 MGHRA, CDR2 YSYEKL. The V end lost 3 bases, the J end lost 0 bases, and 2 bases lay between the germline ends. This CDR3 region has 13 residues. The CDR3 DNA follows: TGCGCCAGCAGCCACTCGAACACCGGGGAGCTGTTTTTT. It yields the protein CASSHSNTGELFF.

The chain links TRBV5-5 to TRBJ1-4, with TRBD1 as a possible D gene (5 bases). V gave up 4 bases and J gave up 0 bases, with 13 bases separating them. This CDR3 is built from 16 residues. Germline lookup yields CDR1 SGHKS and CDR2 YYEKEE (reference sequence). CDR3 residues: CASSPRGATTNEKLFF. CDR3 DNA: TGTGCCAGCAGCCCCCGTGGGGCGACAACTAATGAAAAACTGTTTTTT.

Note on this clone: The junction departs from germline at one end; a sequencing error may be responsible. The rearrangement links TRBV20-1 to TRBJ1-3; the match to TRBD1 covers 8 bases. Germline CDR1 DFQATT, CDR2 SNEGSKA (reference sequence). The CDR3 consists of 11 residues. CDR3 sequence: CSARREQGDVF. As DNA, the CDR3 is TGCAGTGCTAGGAGGGAACAGGGGGACGTCTTT.

This clone occurred a few times. This chain uses TRBV5-1 with TRBJ1-2; 10 bases agree with TRBD1. Germline V gene lookup returns CDR1 SGHRS and CDR2 YFSETQ. V was pared by 4 bases and J by 6 bases, with 9 bases of the junction left unmatched. The CDR3 sequence is 15 residues long. The CDR3 protein is CASSPGTGDVDGYTF. DNA of the CDR3: TGCGCCAGCAGCCCGGGGACAGGGGATGTAGATGGCTACACCTTC. The full variable domain, completed using reference TRBV5-1 and TRBJ1-2, is KAGVTQTPRYLIKTRGQQVTLSCSPISGHRSVSWYQQTPGQGLQFLFEYFSETQRNKGNFPGRFSGRQFSNSRSEMNVSTLELGDSALYLCASSPGTGDVDGYTFGSGTRLTVV.

This clone was seen only once. V and J are TRBV7-6 and TRBJ2-7; 7 nucleotides line up with TRBD2. Germline V gene data show CDR1 as SGHVS and CDR2 as FNYEAQ. This CDR3 is 15 amino acids long. Trimming at V came to 1 base and at J to 4 bases, leaving 7 bases not matched to a gene. In DNA form, the CDR3 reads TGTGCCAGCAGCTTAGTGGCTAGCGGAGAGTACGAGCAGTACTTC. It translates to CASSLVASGEYEQYF.

This chain joins TRBV10-2 and TRBJ1-1, with D maybe TRBD1 (5 bases). Trimming stripped 3 bases from V and 10 bases from J, with 18 bases between. Germline assignment: CDR1 WSHSY and CDR2 SAAADI. The CDR3 has 14 residues. CDR3 protein: CASSEGGPMQGAFF. The CDR3 nucleotides are TGCGCCAGCAGTGAAGGTGGCCCGATGCAGGGAGCTTTCTTT.

This clone was detected once. The chain joins TRBV4-2 to TRBJ2-2; 7 positions agree with TRBD2. Germline CDR1 and CDR2: LGHNA and YNFKEQ. The CDR3 length is 15 residues. Germline trimming cut 4 bases from V and 5 bases from J; bases unmatched to any gene: 7. The CDR3 reads CASSRVSGSTGELFF. CDR3 nucleotides: TGTGCCAGCAGCCGGGTTAGCGGGTCGACCGGGGAGCTGTTTTTT.

The gene calls are TRBV6-6 and TRBJ1-5, with 7 bases matching TRBD1. CDR1 MNHNY and CDR2 SVGAGI come from the germline V gene (reference sequence). V lost 2 bases to trimming and J lost 6 bases; unmatched junction nucleotides: 10. The CDR3 is made up of 16 amino acids. CDR3 DNA sequence: TGTGCCAGCAGTTACGCATACAGGGGTGTAGGTCAGCCCCAGCATTTT. Residues: CASSYAYRGVGQPQHF.